This entry lists 26 T cell receptor beta chains sequenced from one sample in a study of shared clonotypes between healthy human individuals (dated by TCRdb to between 2020 and 2021). For the CD8 naive samples, CD45RO-negative cells were positively selected for CCR7, yielding a CD45RA+CCR7+ population from which TemRA cells were excluded. Library preparation was by the immunoSEQ multiplex PCR assay. TCRdb took over this immuneACCESS table, retaining in-frame rearrangements with V and J assigned. Such tables are incomplete; in checked studies, under half of the missing clones stem from an unresolved V gene, and the remainder is unexplained. In all, the sample holds some 1,900,000 clones, and about 95% of those were seen once. Around 1.2% of the sample is in the top ten clones. Sample: naive CD8+ T cells sorted from blood. The sample's cell subset or site label, in plain terms: CD45RA+CCR7+. These receptor sequences come from a man aged 18 to 29 in good health.

This clone was counted once. The V call is TRBV4-1, the J call TRBJ2-7; D could derive from TRBD1 or TRBD2 (6 bases each). The CDR3 is 14 amino acids. Trimming took off 1 base at V and 2 bases at J, with 9 bases between the two ends. The V gene's germline CDR1 is MGHRA and CDR2 YSYEKL. For the CDR3, the DNA is TGCGCCAGCAGCCAAGCGGAGGGGGCCTACGAGCAGTACTTC. Encoded protein: CASSQAEGAYEQYF.

The J gene is TRBJ2-7, the V gene TRBV6-1, with a possible D match to TRBD1 (5 bases). This CDR3 region has 15 residues. V dropped 2 bases and J dropped 0 bases, with 11 bases sitting between them. Germline CDR1 is MNHNS and CDR2 is SASEGT. The CDR3 loop reads CASSEWVGVSYEQYF. In DNA form, the CDR3 reads TGTGCCAGCAGTGAATGGGTAGGGGTCTCCTACGAGCAGTACTTC.

The chain combines TRBV11-2 with TRBJ2-1; TRBD2 is a possible D gene (5 bases). V was cut by 5 bases and J by 10 bases, with 9 bases left in between. The CDR3 has 11 amino acids. Germline CDR1 is SGHAT and CDR2 is FQNNGV. CDR3 sequence (DNA): TGTGCCAGCAGCCTTGGGGAGGAGCAGTTCTTC. The encoded protein is CASSLGEEQFF.

The chain couples TRBV2 to TRBJ2-1; weak D call: TRBD1 (5 bases). Germline V lookup: CDR1 SNHLY, CDR2 FYNNEI. CDR3 length equals 12 residues. The V gene lost 6 bases and the J gene lost 3 bases, with 6 bases spanning the gap. The CDR3 loop reads CASRGVYNEQFF. The DNA of the CDR3 is TGTGCCAGCAGAGGGGTCTACAATGAGCAGTTCTTC.

This sequence joins TRBV15 and TRBJ2-7; 10 bases are shared with TRBD1. The germline gives CDR1 LNHNV, CDR2 YYDKDF (reference sequence). J gave up 5 bases and V 0 bases, and 4 bases lay outside the gene matches. CDR3 length: 15 residues. The CDR3 reads CATSRDLGQGNEQYF. CDR3 nucleotides: TGTGCCACCAGCAGAGATTTGGGACAGGGGAACGAGCAGTACTTC.

The chain recombines TRBV7-9 with TRBJ2-7; possibly TRBD1 or TRBD2 for D (5 bases each). Germline CDR1 is SEHNR and CDR2 is FQNEAQ (reference sequence). Trimming removed 5 bases from V and 4 bases from J, with 15 bases in between. The CDR3 length is 14 residues. The CDR3 DNA is TGTGCCAGCAGCGCAGGGACCTTCAATTACGAGCAGTACTTC. Protein: CASSAGTFNYEQYF.

The chain combines TRBV29-1 with TRBJ2-3; maybe TRBD1 (6 bases). The CDR3 contains 14 residues. The germline V gene has CDR1 SQVTM and CDR2 ANQGSEA. The V and J ends lost 7 bases and 5 bases respectively, with 19 bases between them. The CDR3 DNA follows: TGCAGCGCTTTGGGGGACATTCAGGAAGATACGCAGTATTTT. Translation: CSALGDIQEDTQYF.

This clone was detected only once. The V gene is TRBV7-9, the J gene TRBJ2-3; 9 bases align to TRBD1. This CDR3 has 15 amino acids. Per germline, CDR1 SEHNR and CDR2 FQNEAQ (reference sequence). Unmatched junction bases numbered 4, after V lost 1 base and J lost 5 bases. CDR3 in DNA: TGTGCCAGCAGCTTAGTGGGACAGGGCATAGATACGCAGTATTTT. Translation: CASSLVGQGIDTQYF.

As DNA, the CDR3 is TGTGCCGAATGGGGACAGGGGAAGGGCTACACCTTC. Amino acid sequence: CAEWGQGKGYTF. The chain couples TRBV30 to TRBJ1-2, with TRBD1 identical over 10 bases. The CDR3 consists of 12 residues. The junction had 8 bases not matched to a gene; V was cut back by 8 bases and J by 8 bases. The germline CDR1 and CDR2 sequences are GTSNPN and SVGIG (reference sequence).

This chain uses TRBV6-6 with TRBJ2-2, with 12 bases that match TRBD2. The V gene end was trimmed by 6 bases and the J gene end by 4 bases; junction bases not matched to a gene: 6. CDR3 length equals 16 residues. CDR1 is MNHNY, CDR2 SVGAGI, per germline (reference sequence). The CDR3 spells CASSLGLAGITGELFF. The CDR3, as DNA: TGTGCCAGCAGCTTGGGACTAGCGGGTATCACCGGGGAGCTGTTTTTT.

The chain carries TRBV19 and TRBJ1-5; 7 bases match TRBD1. The CDR3 loop spans 15 amino acids. From germline, CDR1 is LNHDA and CDR2 SQIVND (reference sequence). V lost 4 bases and J lost 2; bases outside the gene matches: 5. CDR3 coding DNA: TGTGCCAGTAGTAACCAGGGGGGAGGCAATCAGCCCCAGCATTTT. It specifies CASSNQGGGNQPQHF.

This clone was observed a single time. This chain connects TRBV4-1 to TRBJ1-1, with 11 bases lining up with TRBD1. Germline trimming cut 1 base from V and 4 bases from J; bases unmatched to any gene: 2. The CDR3 runs 15 residues. CDR1 is MGHRA and CDR2 is YSYEKL in the germline V gene. The DNA for the CDR3 is TGCGCCAGCAGCCAAGGCGGACAGGGGGCCACTGAAGCTTTCTTT. Residues: CASSQGGQGATEAFF.

The gene calls are TRBV28 and TRBJ2-7; D is possibly TRBD2 (6 bases). CDR1 and CDR2 from the germline V gene are MDHEN and SYDVKM. There are 13 residues in the CDR3. V was pared by 1 base and J by 4 bases, with 8 bases between. The CDR3 sequence: CASSLSSGYEQYF. CDR3 DNA sequence: TGTGCCAGCAGTTTATCCAGCGGGTACGAGCAGTACTTC.

V is TRBV9 and J is TRBJ2-7; TRBD2 matches at 7 bases. The CDR3 totals 16 residues. Germline trimming cut 4 bases from V and 7 bases from J; bases unmatched to any gene: 17. Germline V lookup: CDR1 SGDLS, CDR2 YYNGEE. For the CDR3, the DNA is TGTGCCAGCAGCCACGGGGAGCGGGGCGGTGGTTGGGAGCAGTACTTC. Translating it yields CASSHGERGGGWEQYF.

This sequence joins TRBV14 and TRBJ2-7; perhaps D is TRBD1 or TRBD2 (6 bases each). V lost 0 bases and J 5 bases, leaving 32 bases between the germline ends. The CDR3 has 21 amino acids. Germline lookup yields CDR1 SGHDN and CDR2 FVKESK. CDR3 protein: CASSQEKGGATDVCTRNEQYF. CDR3 nucleotides: TGTGCCAGCAGCCAAGAAAAGGGGGGAGCGACTGATGTGTGTACGCGTAACGAGCAGTACTTC. The full variable domain, rest sourced from reference TRBV14 and TRBJ2-7, is EAGVTQFPSHSVIEKGQTVTLRCDPISGHDNLYWYRRVMGKEIKFLLHFVKESKQDESGMPNNRFLAERTGGTYSTLKVQPAELEDSGVYFCASSQEKGGATDVCTRNEQYFGPGTRLTVT.

The chain uses TRBV4-1 and TRBJ1-5; D remains ambiguous. V was shortened by 4 bases and J by 0 bases, with 7 bases between the two germline ends. The CDR3 sequence is 14 residues long. Germline V gives CDR1 MGHRA, CDR2 YSYEKL. DNA of the CDR3: TGCGCCAGCAGCCTCGGCCCTAGCAATCAGCCCCAGCATTTT. It specifies CASSLGPSNQPQHF.

The gene calls are TRBV13 and TRBJ2-7; TRBD2 agrees at 9 bases. The CDR3 spans 15 residues. Germline-derived CDR1 and CDR2 are PRHDT and FYEKMQ (reference sequence). The V gene end was trimmed by 6 bases and the J gene end by 3 bases; junction bases not matched to a gene: 9. The DNA for the CDR3 is TGTGCCAGCAGTCCCGTGGGTAGCGGGAGCTACGAGCAGTACTTC. Translated, it gives CASSPVGSGSYEQYF.

The chain combines TRBV6-5 with TRBJ2-1; D is unresolved. The CDR3 has 11 residues. V lost 5 bases, J lost 8 bases, and 7 bases lay in between. Germline V CDR1 and CDR2: MNHEY, SVGAGI. The CDR3 sequence: CASSHSHEQFF. The CDR3 DNA sequence: TGTGCCAGCAGTCACAGTCATGAGCAGTTCTTC.

As to this clone: The same CDR3 can be traced to other DNA sequences in this sample. The rearrangement uses TRBV9 and TRBJ2-7; 9 positions agree with TRBD1. Trimming took 0 bases from V and 3 from J; bases not matched to a gene: 1. Germline CDR1 and CDR2: SGDLS and YYNGEE. CDR3 length: 14 amino acids. CDR3 DNA sequence: TGTGCCAGCAGCGTAGGGACAGGGGTCTACGAGCAGTACTTC. It translates to CASSVGTGVYEQYF.

This chain's CDR3 is CASSTTIRAYEQYF. Written as DNA, the CDR3 is TGTGCCAGCAGCACGACTATTCGGGCCTACGAGCAGTACTTC. This rearrangement joins TRBV13 to TRBJ2-7; D is possibly TRBD2 (5 bases). Trimming removed 5 bases at V and 2 bases at J, with 13 bases between. The CDR3 has 14 amino acids. Germline V gene lookup returns CDR1 PRHDT and CDR2 FYEKMQ (reference sequence). Full variable domain (remainder filled in from reference TRBV13 and TRBJ2-7): AAGVIQSPRHLIKEKRETATLKCYPIPRHDTVYWYQQGPGQDPQFLISFYEKMQSDKGSIPDRFSAQQFSDYHSELNMSSLELGDSALYFCASSTTIRAYEQYFGPGTRLTVT.

The chain links TRBV6-1 to TRBJ2-3; D call uncertain. V was pared by 7 bases and J by 3 bases, with 8 bases between. The CDR3 extends over 12 amino acids. Germline CDR1 reads MNHNS; CDR2 reads SASEGT. The CDR3 spells CASKMSTDTQYF. For the CDR3, the DNA is TGTGCCAGCAAAATGAGTACAGATACGCAGTATTTT.

This chain uses TRBV2 with TRBJ1-4; the D is unclear. In germline, CDR1 is SNHLY, CDR2 FYNNEI. The CDR3 extends over 13 amino acids. V lost 6 bases, J lost 7 bases, and 12 bases lay in between. Here the CDR3 reads CASRLYLGEKLFF. The CDR3 region has the DNA TGTGCCAGCAGGCTCTATTTGGGTGAAAAACTGTTTTTT.

This chain connects TRBV7-9 to TRBJ2-5; 7 positions agree with TRBD1. The junction had 15 bases not matched to a gene; V was cut back by 10 bases and J by 1 base. This CDR3 has 16 residues. From germline, CDR1 is SEHNR and CDR2 FQNEAQ (reference sequence). The CDR3 nucleotides are TGTGCCACCCAGCCGGGGACAGCAATCTTCCAAGAGACCCAGTACTTC. Translated, it gives CATQPGTAIFQETQYF.

The CDR3 DNA reads TGTGCCTGGAGCCCTGGGAGCAATCAGCCCCAGCATTTT. This codes for CAWSPGSNQPQHF. The chain recombines TRBV30 with TRBJ1-5; D gene unclear. Germline loops: CDR1 GTSNPN, CDR2 SVGIG (reference sequence). The V and J ends lost 3 bases and 1 base respectively, with 7 bases between them. This CDR3 contains 13 residues. The full variable domain, in which reference TRBV30 and TRBJ1-5 provide the parts outside the CDR3, is SQTIHQWPATLVQPVGSPLSLECTVEGTSNPNLYWYRQAAGRGLQLLFYSVGIGQISSEVPQNLSASRPQDRQFILSSKKLLLSDSGFYLCAWSPGSNQPQHFGDGTRLSIL.

Worth noting for this clone: This sample includes further DNA sequences coding for the same CDR3. V usage is TRBV27 and J usage is TRBJ2-7, with unresolved D. The CDR3 length is 13 residues. Trimming shortened V by 3 bases and J by 3 bases, and 9 bases separated the two germline ends. Germline assignment: CDR1 MNHEY and CDR2 SMNVEV (reference sequence). In nucleotides, the CDR3 is TGTGCCAGCAGTTTGGGCCTAAGCTACGAGCAGTACTTC. Protein: CASSLGLSYEQYF.

J is TRBJ1-5 and V is TRBV6-5; D remains unclear. Germline V gives CDR1 MNHEY, CDR2 SVGAGI. Trimming pared 6 bases from V and 1 base from J, leaving 10 bases between. The CDR3 runs to 14 residues. CDR3 DNA sequence: TGTGCCAGCAGGGGAGTAGGGAGCAATCAGCCCCAGCATTTT. It specifies CASRGVGSNQPQHF.